This TCR beta chain was identified during a study of CDR3 diversity in severe acne. From the PCR reads, TCRdb called clonotypes with MiXCR, one entry per CDR3 protein. The sample yields around 83,000 distinct CDR3 sequences, under 55% seen once. The V gene end was trimmed by 3 bases and the J gene end by 4 bases; junction bases not matched to a gene: 24. The CDR3 is 21 residues long. The germline CDR1 and CDR2 sequences are KGHDR and SFDVKD. Notes on this clonotype: With a much larger clone just one base away, this may be a read error.

This receptor was taken from a male donor with severe acne vulgaris. Sequences were obtained from blood. This chain connects TRBV24-1 to TRBJ2-3; 7 bases match TRBD2. The CDR3 nucleotides read TGTGCCACCAGTGATCCCGCCTCATCCAGAACTGGCGGGAGCCCCCCAGATACGCAGTATTTT. Translating it yields CATSDPASSRTGGSPPDTQYF.